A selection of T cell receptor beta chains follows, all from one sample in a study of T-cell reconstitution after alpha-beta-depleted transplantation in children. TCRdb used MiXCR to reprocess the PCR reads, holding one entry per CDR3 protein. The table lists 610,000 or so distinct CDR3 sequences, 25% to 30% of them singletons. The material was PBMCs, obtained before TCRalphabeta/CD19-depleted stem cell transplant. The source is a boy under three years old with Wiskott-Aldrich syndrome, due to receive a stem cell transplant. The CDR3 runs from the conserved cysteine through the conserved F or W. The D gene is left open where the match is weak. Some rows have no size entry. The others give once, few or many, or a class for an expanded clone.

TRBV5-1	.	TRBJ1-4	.	CASSLDLTLDGKLFF	TGCGCCAGCAGCTTGGATCTAACGTTGGACGGAAAACTGTTTTTT
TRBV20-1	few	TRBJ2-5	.	CSAMGSQETQYF	TGCAGTGCTATGGGATCCCAAGAGACCCAGTACTTC
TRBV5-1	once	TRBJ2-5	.	CASSLPTSGGETQYF	TGCGCCAGCAGCTTACCAACTAGTGGCGGGGAGACCCAGTACTTC
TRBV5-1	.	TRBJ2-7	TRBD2	CASSLYGLAGKIYEQYF	TGCGCCAGCAGCTTGTATGGACTAGCGGGAAAGATTTACGAGCAGTACTTC
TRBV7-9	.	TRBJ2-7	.	CAGSLAYGPPSREQYF	TGTGCCGGCAGCTTAGCCTATGGGCCCCCCTCAAGGGAGCAGTACTTC
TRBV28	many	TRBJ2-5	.	CASSQTRVGETQYF	TGTGCCAGCAGTCAGACTAGAGTGGGAGAGACCCAGTACTTC
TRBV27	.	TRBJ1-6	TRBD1	CASREGQGANSPLHF	TGTGCCAGCAGGGAGGGACAGGGGGCAAACTCACCCCTCCACTTT
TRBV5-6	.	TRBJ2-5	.	CASSLQGVKETQYF	TGTGCCAGCAGCTTACAGGGAGTTAAAGAGACCCAGTACTTC
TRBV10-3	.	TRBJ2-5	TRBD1	CAISEPRGRETQYF	TGTGCCATCAGTGAACCCAGGGGGCGAGAGACCCAGTACTTC
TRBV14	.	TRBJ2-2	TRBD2	CASSQDNPSGLGTGELFF	TGTGCCAGCAGCCAAGATAACCCTTCGGGACTAGGCACCGGGGAGCTGTTTTTT